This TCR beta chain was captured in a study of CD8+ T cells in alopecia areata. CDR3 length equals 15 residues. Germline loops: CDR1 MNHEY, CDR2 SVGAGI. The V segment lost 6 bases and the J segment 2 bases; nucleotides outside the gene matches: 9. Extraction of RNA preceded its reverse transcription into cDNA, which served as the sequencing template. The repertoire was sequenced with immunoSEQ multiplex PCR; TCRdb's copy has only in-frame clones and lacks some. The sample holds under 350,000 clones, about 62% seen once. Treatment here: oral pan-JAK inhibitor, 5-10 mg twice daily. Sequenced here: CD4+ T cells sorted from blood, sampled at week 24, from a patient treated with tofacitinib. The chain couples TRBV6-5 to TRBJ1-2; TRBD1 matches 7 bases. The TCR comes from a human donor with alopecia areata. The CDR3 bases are TGTGCCAGCAGAACACCAGGGGGTCGGAACTATGGCTACACCTTC. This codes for CASRTPGGRNYGYTF.